This T cell receptor beta chain is drawn from a study of human thymus T cells. Study conclusions and caveats: Related studies found that unrelated individuals share highly overlapping thymic repertoires.

TCRdb's copy holds only in-frame clones and misses some; the assay was immunoSEQ multiplex PCR. Of tens of thousands of clones listed, roughly 94% are singletons. The V segment lost 10 bases and the J segment 0 bases; nucleotides outside the gene matches: 3. Germline CDR1 and CDR2: MNHEY and SVGAGI. This CDR3 has 15 amino acids. In corrective heart surgery, resections were taken, and these provided the thymus tissue. Donation came from healthy Finnish infants having corrective surgery for congenital heart defects. Worth noting for this clone: The antigen remains unidentified.

This clonotype originated in a girl in the first two years of life with a congenital heart defect but otherwise immunologically healthy. This chain joins TRBV6-5 and TRBJ2-6; 10 nucleotides agree with TRBD1. The sample comprised thymus tissue. This chain's CDR3 is CANGQGDSGANVLTF. The CDR3 nucleotides are TGTGCCAACGGACAGGGGGACTCTGGGGCCAACGTCCTGACTTTC.